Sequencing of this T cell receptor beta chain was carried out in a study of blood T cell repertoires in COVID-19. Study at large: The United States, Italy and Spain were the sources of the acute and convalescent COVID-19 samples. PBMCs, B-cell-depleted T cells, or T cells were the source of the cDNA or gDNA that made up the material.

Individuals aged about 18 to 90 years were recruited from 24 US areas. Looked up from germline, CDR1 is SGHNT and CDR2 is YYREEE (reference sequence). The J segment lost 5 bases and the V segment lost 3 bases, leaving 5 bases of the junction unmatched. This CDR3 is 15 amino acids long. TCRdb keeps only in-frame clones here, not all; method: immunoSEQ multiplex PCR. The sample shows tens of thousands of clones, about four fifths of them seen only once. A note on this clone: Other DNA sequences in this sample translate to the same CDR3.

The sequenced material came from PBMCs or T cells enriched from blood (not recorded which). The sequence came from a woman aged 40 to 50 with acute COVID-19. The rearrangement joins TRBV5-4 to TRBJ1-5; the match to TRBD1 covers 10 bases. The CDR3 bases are TGTGCCAGCAGCTCCGGGACAGGGGACGATCAGCCCCAGCATTTT. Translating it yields CASSSGTGDDQPQHF.